One T cell receptor (beta chain) is described in this entry. Sequenced by immunoSEQ multiplex PCR; TCRdb stores in-frame clones only, minus some. This table has roughly 120,000 clones, over 65% appearing once. The sample is drawn from a study of blood T cell repertoires in COVID-19. Across the study: COVID-19 samples collected from the United States, Italy and Spain covered acute and convalescent phases.

From germline, CDR1 is SEHNR and CDR2 FQNEAQ (reference sequence). The ends were cut back, 6 bases at V and 5 bases at J, with 7 bases in the middle. The CDR3 covers 12 residues. This sequence originates from a man between 65 and 85 years old with acute or convalescent COVID-19. Sequenced material: peripheral blood. V is TRBV7-9 and J is TRBJ2-2; no clear D. This CDR3 is CASSSETGELFF. Here the CDR3 DNA reads TGTGCCAGCAGTTCCGAGACCGGGGAGCTGTTTTTT.